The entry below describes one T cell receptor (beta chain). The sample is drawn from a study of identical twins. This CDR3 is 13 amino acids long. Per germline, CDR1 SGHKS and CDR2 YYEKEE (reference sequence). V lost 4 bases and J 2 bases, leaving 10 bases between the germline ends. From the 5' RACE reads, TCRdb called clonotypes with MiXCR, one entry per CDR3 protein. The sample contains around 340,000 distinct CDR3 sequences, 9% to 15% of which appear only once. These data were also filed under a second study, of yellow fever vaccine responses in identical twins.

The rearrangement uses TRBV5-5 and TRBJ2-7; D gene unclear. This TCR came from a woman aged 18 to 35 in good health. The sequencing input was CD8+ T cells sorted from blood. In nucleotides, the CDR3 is TGTGCCAGCAGCCGAACAATGACCTACGAGCAGTACGTC. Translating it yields CASSRTMTYEQYV.